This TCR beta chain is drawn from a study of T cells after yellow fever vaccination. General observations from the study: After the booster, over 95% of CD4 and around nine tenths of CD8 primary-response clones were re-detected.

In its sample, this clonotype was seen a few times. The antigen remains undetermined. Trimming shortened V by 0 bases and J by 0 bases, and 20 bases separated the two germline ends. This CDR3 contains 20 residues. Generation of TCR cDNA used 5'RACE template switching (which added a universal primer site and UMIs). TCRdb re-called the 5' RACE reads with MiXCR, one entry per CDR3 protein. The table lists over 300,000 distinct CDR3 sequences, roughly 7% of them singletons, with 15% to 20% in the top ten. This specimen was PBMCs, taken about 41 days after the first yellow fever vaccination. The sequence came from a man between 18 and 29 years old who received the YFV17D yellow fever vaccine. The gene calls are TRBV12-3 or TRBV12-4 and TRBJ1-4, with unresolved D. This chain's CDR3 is CASSLAGRGLITATNEKLFF. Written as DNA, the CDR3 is TGTGCCAGCAGTTTAGCTGGTCGAGGATTGATAACTGCAACTAATGAAAAACTGTTTTTT.